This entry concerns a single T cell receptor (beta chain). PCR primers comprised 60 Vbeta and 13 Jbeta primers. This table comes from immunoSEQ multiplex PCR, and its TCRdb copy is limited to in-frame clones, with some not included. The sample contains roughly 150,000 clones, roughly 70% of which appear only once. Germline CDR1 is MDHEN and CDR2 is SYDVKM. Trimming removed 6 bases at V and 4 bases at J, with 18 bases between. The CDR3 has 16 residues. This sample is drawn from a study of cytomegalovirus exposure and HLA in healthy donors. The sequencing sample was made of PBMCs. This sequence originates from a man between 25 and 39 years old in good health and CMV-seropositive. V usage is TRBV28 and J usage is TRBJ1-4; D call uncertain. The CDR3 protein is CASSPGVLRRNEKLFF. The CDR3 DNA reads TGTGCCAGCAGCCCCGGGGTGCTCCGGCGTAATGAAAAACTGTTTTTT. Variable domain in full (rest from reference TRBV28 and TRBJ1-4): DVKVTQSSRYLVKRTGEKVFLECVQDMDHENMFWYRQDPGLGLRLIYFSYDVKMKEKGDIPEGYSVSREKKERFSLILESASTNQTSMYLCASSPGVLRRNEKLFFGSGTQLSVL.